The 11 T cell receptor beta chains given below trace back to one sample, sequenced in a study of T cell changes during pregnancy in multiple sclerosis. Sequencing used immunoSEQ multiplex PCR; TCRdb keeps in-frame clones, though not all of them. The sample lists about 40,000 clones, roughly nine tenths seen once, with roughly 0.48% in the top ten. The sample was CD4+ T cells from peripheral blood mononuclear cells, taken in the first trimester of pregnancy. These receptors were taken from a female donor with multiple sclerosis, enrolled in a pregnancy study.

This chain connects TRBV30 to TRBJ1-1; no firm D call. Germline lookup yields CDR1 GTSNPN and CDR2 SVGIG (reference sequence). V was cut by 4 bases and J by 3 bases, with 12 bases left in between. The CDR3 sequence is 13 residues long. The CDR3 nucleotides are TGTGCCTGGAAGGTTCAGCGGGACACTGAAGCTTTCTTT. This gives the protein CAWKVQRDTEAFF. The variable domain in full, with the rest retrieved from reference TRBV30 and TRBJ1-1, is SQTIHQWPATLVQPVGSPLSLECTVEGTSNPNLYWYRQAAGRGLQLLFYSVGIGQISSEVPQNLSASRPQDRQFILSSKKLLLSDSGFYLCAWKVQRDTEAFFGQGTRLTVV.

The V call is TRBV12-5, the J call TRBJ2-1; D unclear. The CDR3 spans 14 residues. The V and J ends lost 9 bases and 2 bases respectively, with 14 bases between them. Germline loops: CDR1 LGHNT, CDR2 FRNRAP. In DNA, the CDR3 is TGTGCTAGCGGCTTCGGGTTGGCCTACAATGAGCAGTTCTTC. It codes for CASGFGLAYNEQFF. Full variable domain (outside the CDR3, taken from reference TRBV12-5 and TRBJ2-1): DARVTQTPRHKVTEMGQEVTMRCQPILGHNTVFWYRQTMMQGLELLAYFRNRAPLDDSGMPKDRFSAEMPDATLATLKIQPSEPRDSAVYFCASGFGLAYNEQFFGPGTRLTVL.

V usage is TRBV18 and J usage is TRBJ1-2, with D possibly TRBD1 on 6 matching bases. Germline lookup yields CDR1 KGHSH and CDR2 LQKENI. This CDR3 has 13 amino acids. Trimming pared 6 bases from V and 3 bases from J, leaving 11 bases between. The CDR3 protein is CASSGGQDYGYTF. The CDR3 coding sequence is TGTGCCAGCTCCGGGGGGCAGGACTATGGCTACACCTTC.

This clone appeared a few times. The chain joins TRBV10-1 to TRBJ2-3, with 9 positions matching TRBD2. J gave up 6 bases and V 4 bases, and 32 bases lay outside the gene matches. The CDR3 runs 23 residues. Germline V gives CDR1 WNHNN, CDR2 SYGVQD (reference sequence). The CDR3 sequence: CASSGNLAGTGRSAKTSRDTQYF. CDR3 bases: TGCGCCAGCAGTGGGAACCTAGCGGGAACTGGGCGTTCGGCAAAGACGTCGCGGGATACGCAGTATTTT.

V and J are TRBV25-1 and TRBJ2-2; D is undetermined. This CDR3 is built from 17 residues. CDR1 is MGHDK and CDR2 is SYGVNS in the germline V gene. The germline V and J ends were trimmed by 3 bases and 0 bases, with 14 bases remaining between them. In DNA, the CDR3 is TGTGCCAGCAGTGATGGTTTGGCTGCGGCGAACACCGGGGAGCTGTTTTTT. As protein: CASSDGLAAANTGELFF.

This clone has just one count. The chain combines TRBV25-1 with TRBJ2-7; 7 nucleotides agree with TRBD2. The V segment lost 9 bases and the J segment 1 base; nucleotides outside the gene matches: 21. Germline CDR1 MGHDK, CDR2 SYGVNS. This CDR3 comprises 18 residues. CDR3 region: CARAFGDRRLAESYEQYF. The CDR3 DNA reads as TGTGCCAGGGCATTCGGCGATCGAAGACTAGCCGAATCCTACGAGCAGTACTTC.

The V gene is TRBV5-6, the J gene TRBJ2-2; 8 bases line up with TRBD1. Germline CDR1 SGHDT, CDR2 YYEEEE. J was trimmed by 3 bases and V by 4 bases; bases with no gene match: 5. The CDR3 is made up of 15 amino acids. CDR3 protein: CASSRQGADTGELFF. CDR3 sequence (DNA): TGTGCCAGCAGCCGCCAGGGGGCTGACACCGGGGAGCTGTTTTTT.

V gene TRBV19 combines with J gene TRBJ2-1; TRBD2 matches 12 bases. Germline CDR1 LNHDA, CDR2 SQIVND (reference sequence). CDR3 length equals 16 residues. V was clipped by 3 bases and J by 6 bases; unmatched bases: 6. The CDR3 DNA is TGTGCCAGTAGTATTGTCTGGACTAGCGGGACCAATGAGCAGTTCTTC. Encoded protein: CASSIVWTSGTNEQFF.

The CDR3 DNA reads as TGTGCCAGCAGCCAAGCCGGGACAGAGAGCAATCAGCCCCAGCATTTT. It is translated as CASSQAGTESNQPQHF. The V call is TRBV14, the J call TRBJ1-5; 7 bases line up with TRBD1. The CDR3 contains 16 residues. Germline CDR1 reads SGHDN; CDR2 reads FVKESK. Germline trimming cut 1 base from V and 1 base from J; bases unmatched to any gene: 4.

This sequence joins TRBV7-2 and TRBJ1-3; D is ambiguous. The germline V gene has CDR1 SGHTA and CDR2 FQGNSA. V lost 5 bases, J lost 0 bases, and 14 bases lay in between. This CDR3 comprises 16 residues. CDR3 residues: CASSILQEDSGNTIYF. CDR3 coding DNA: TGTGCCAGCAGCATACTTCAGGAAGACTCTGGAAACACCATATATTTT.

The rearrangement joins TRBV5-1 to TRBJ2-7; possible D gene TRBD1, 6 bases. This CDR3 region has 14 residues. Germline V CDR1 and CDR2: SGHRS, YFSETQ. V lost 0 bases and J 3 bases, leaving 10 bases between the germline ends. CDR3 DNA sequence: TGCGCCAGCAGCTTGGTTATAGGGGGCTACGAGCAGTACTTC. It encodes CASSLVIGGYEQYF.